The entry that follows covers one TCR beta chain sequence. In the same sample, other DNA sequences code for this CDR3. This specimen comes from a study of blood T cell repertoires in COVID-19. At the level of the study: PBMCs, B-cell-depleted T cells, or T cells were the source of the cDNA or gDNA that made up the material.

Produced via immunoSEQ multiplex PCR; TCRdb's table is partial and in-frame only. The profile shows some 310,000 clones, roughly 89% of them singletons. Enrolled through a virtual design, the participants were between roughly 18 and 95 years of age and came from roughly 22 US areas. Membership in each cohort depended on participant-reported clinical history. V lost 1 base and J 3 bases, leaving 9 bases between the germline ends. There are 15 residues in the CDR3. The germline V gene encodes CDR1 LGHDT and CDR2 YNNKEL (reference sequence). The V gene is TRBV3-1 (or the pseudogene TRBV3-2), the J gene TRBJ1-4, with a weak D call TRBD1 (5 bases). The TCR comes from a woman in her thirties who had recovered from COVID-19. The material sequenced was PBMCs or T cells enriched from blood (not recorded which). CDR3 nucleotide sequence: TGTGCCAGCAGCCAAGGGGGGGGTTCTAATGAAAAACTGTTTTTT. Its protein product is CASSQGGGSNEKLFF.